This is a list of T cell receptor beta chains from one sample in a study of identical twins. From the 5' RACE reads, TCRdb called clonotypes with MiXCR, one entry per CDR3 protein. The data show roughly 470,000 distinct CDR3 sequences, roughly 13% seen once. This same sample was also taken into another study, of yellow fever vaccine responses in identical twins.

The sample was CD4+ T cells sorted from blood. The source of these receptors is a woman aged 18-35 years in good health. Each CDR3 is given with its conserved first and last residue. A D gene is named only where the DNA matches it firmly. Size tells how often a clone was seen (once, few, many) or the class of an expanded clone, and some rows leave it out.

.	TRBV7-2	.	TRBJ2-2	CASSRARGTGELFF	TGTGCCAGCAGCCGTGCGAGGGGCACCGGGGAGCTGTTTTTT
.	TRBV7-9	.	TRBJ2-3	CALGGADTQYF	TGTGCCCTGGGGGGCGCAGATACGCAGTATTTT
.	TRBV7-2	.	TRBJ2-1	CASSLGPSSEQFF	TGTGCCAGCAGCTTAGGCCCGAGTTCAGAGCAGTTCTTC
.	TRBV23-1	.	TRBJ2-1	CASPPLGRHNEQFF	TGCGCCAGCCCACCCTTAGGCAGACACAATGAGCAGTTCTTC
.	TRBV15	.	TRBJ2-5	CATSRVEVDGSGTQYF	TGTGCCACCAGCAGAGTAGAGGTGGACGGATCAGGGACCCAGTACTTC
many	TRBV12-3/TRBV12-4	.	TRBJ1-1	CASSPPLNTEAFF	TGTGCCAGCAGTCCTCCATTGAACACTGAAGCTTTCTTT
few	TRBV7-2	TRBD1	TRBJ1-3	CASSGDRANTIYF	TGTGCCAGCAGCGGCGACAGGGCGAACACCATATATTTT
many	TRBV28	.	TRBJ2-3	CASGSERTDTQYF	TGTGCCAGTGGGAGTGAGAGGACAGATACGCAGTATTTT
few	TRBV29-1	.	TRBJ2-3	CSTRQAAADTQYF	TGCAGCACGAGACAGGCGGCAGCAGATACGCAGTATTTT
.	TRBV19	TRBD1	TRBJ2-1	CASTSYRGTGEQFF	TGTGCCAGTACCTCATACAGGGGAACGGGTGAGCAGTTCTTC
many	TRBV3-1	.	TRBJ2-2	CASSQRTGELFF	TGTGCCAGCAGCCAAAGGACCGGGGAGCTGTTTTTT
few	TRBV30	.	TRBJ2-7	CAWRAGGPRDEQYF	TGTGCCTGGAGGGCAGGAGGGCCCAGGGACGAGCAGTACTTC
few	TRBV24-1	TRBD2	TRBJ2-1	CATSDLQPGLAPNEQFF	TGTGCCACCAGTGATTTACAGCCGGGACTAGCGCCCAATGAGCAGTTCTTC
.	TRBV14	.	TRBJ2-2	CASSNPRQFEELFF	TGTGCCAGCAGCAACCCCAGGCAGTTTGAGGAGCTGTTTTTT
many	TRBV12-3/TRBV12-4	TRBD1	TRBJ2-1	CASSLGQGANDEQFF	TGTGCCAGCAGTTTAGGACAGGGGGCTAACGATGAGCAGTTCTTC
few	TRBV9	TRBD2	TRBJ2-3	CASSVEASSGTDTQYF	TGTGCCAGCAGCGTAGAGGCCTCTAGCGGGACAGATACGCAGTATTTT
few	TRBV28	.	TRBJ2-1	CASSGWEEQFF	TGTGCCAGCAGCGGGTGGGAGGAGCAGTTCTTC
.	TRBV7-2	TRBD2	TRBJ2-7	CASSFMASGFYEQYF	TGTGCCAGCAGCTTCATGGCTAGCGGATTCTACGAGCAGTACTTC
.	TRBV21-1	.	TRBJ2-4	CASSKSSPQGAKNIQYF	TGTGCCAGCAGCAAATCGTCGCCTCAGGGGGCCAAAAACATTCAGTACTTC
few	TRBV3-1	TRBD2	TRBJ2-1	CASSRPVCLAGIGDNEQFF	TGTGCCAGCAGCCGGCCCGTTTGTCTAGCGGGCATAGGCGACAATGAGCAGTTCTTC
many	TRBV7-2	.	TRBJ2-5	CASSRTRETQYF	TGTGCCAGCAGCCGAACACGGGAGACCCAGTACTTC
many	TRBV15	.	TRBJ1-1	CATSKRSTGNVEAFF	TGTGCCACCAGCAAACGATCCACAGGGAATGTTGAAGCTTTCTTT
.	TRBV10-3	.	TRBJ2-7	CAIIAGVEKTGTKYEQYF	TGTGCCATCATCGCCGGGGTTGAAAAGACAGGGACTAAGTACGAGCAGTACTTC
few	TRBV5-4	.	TRBJ2-4	CASSFPQGGKNIQYF	TGTGCCAGCAGCTTTCCACAGGGAGGCAAAAACATTCAGTACTTC
.	TRBV29-1	.	TRBJ1-4	CSVQGANNEKLFF	TGCAGCGTTCAAGGGGCTAATAATGAAAAACTGTTTTTT
few	TRBV3-1	TRBD2	TRBJ2-5	CASSPTDLAGHQETQYF	TGTGCCAGCAGCCCCACTGACTTAGCGGGACACCAAGAGACCCAGTACTTC
.	TRBV2	.	TRBJ2-3	CASIQREGRGADTQYF	TGTGCCAGCATCCAAAGGGAGGGCAGGGGCGCAGATACGCAGTATTTT
few	TRBV9	.	TRBJ2-2	CASSVSGTGELFF	TGTGCCAGCAGCGTAAGTGGCACCGGGGAGCTGTTTTTT
.	TRBV12-3/TRBV12-4	TRBD1	TRBJ1-6	CASSEQGDNSPLHF	TGTGCCAGCAGTGAACAGGGGGATAATTCACCCCTCCACTTT
few	TRBV5-1	.	TRBJ2-3	CASSTPQDTQYF	TGCGCCAGCAGCACACCCCAAGATACGCAGTATTTT
few	TRBV4-2	.	TRBJ2-1	CASSQDIAGGNEQFF	TGTGCCAGCAGCCAAGATATAGCCGGGGGCAATGAGCAGTTCTTC
few	TRBV12-3/TRBV12-4	TRBD1	TRBJ1-5	CASSPDRGIVGNQPQHF	TGTGCCAGCAGTCCGGACAGGGGGATCGTGGGCAATCAGCCCCAGCATTTT
.	TRBV28	TRBD1	TRBJ2-7	CASTVAGTGLHEQYF	TGTGCCAGCACCGTAGCCGGGACAGGGCTCCACGAGCAGTACTTC
few	TRBV5-1	.	TRBJ2-1	CASSLEQGMEQFF	TGCGCCAGCAGCTTGGAACAGGGTATGGAGCAGTTCTTC
.	TRBV20-1	.	TRBJ2-3	CSAVGSRATDTQYF	TGCAGTGCTGTTGGGAGCAGGGCCACAGATACGCAGTATTTT
few	TRBV27	TRBD2	TRBJ2-3	CASSYLSSGRAGTDTQYF	TGTGCCAGCAGTTACCTCTCTAGCGGGAGGGCCGGAACAGATACGCAGTATTTT
.	TRBV12-3/TRBV12-4	TRBD1	TRBJ1-1	CASNNGQGSEAFF	TGTGCCAGCAATAATGGACAGGGGTCTGAAGCTTTCTTT
many	TRBV29-1	.	TRBJ2-2	CSGRAPNTGELFF	TGCAGCGGCAGGGCCCCGAACACCGGGGAGCTGTTTTTT
few	TRBV5-6	.	TRBJ2-1	CASSLGQGLVIWFF	TGTGCCAGCAGCTTGGGACAGGGACTAGTAATTTGGTTCTTC
few	TRBV24-1	.	TRBJ2-5	CATSDKSHGGTSRETQYF	TGTGCCACCAGTGATAAAAGCCACGGAGGGACTTCCAGGGAGACCCAGTACTTC
.	TRBV27	.	TRBJ2-7	CASRGGQGSFFVYEQYF	TGTGCCAGCAGGGGGGGGCAGGGTAGTTTTTTTGTCTACGAGCAGTACTTC
few	TRBV6-2/TRBV6-3	.	TRBJ2-7	CASSHPIPYEQYF	TGTGCCAGCAGCCACCCCATCCCCTACGAGCAGTACTTC
few	TRBV6-2/TRBV6-3	.	TRBJ2-7	CASSELQKSSYEQYF	TGTGCCAGCAGCGAGCTCCAAAAATCCTCCTACGAGCAGTACTTC
.	TRBV5-1	.	TRBJ1-5	CASSFGGVGNQPQHF	TGCGCCAGCAGCTTCGGGGGAGTCGGCAATCAGCCCCAGCATTTT
.	TRBV5-8	.	TRBJ1-2	CASSPRLLFYGYTF	TGTGCCAGCAGCCCCCGGCTCCTCTTCTATGGCTACACCTTC
.	TRBV6-1	TRBD2	TRBJ2-1	CASNRGGSYNEQFF	TGTGCCAGCAACCGGGGGGGATCCTACAATGAGCAGTTCTTC
.	TRBV6-5	.	TRBJ2-1	CASSWASLSYNEQFF	TGTGCCAGCAGTTGGGCCTCCCTCTCCTACAATGAGCAGTTCTTC
few	TRBV5-1	.	TRBJ2-3	CASSPGLTVRDTQYF	TGCGCCAGCAGCCCAGGACTGACTGTACGAGATACGCAGTATTTT
few	TRBV6-2/TRBV6-3	.	TRBJ2-7	CASTDPGLFDEQYF	TGTGCCAGCACCGACCCCGGGTTGTTCGACGAGCAGTACTTC
few	TRBV27	.	TRBJ2-7	CASSLGHTGIEQYF	TGTGCCAGCAGTTTAGGGCACACAGGGATCGAGCAGTACTTC